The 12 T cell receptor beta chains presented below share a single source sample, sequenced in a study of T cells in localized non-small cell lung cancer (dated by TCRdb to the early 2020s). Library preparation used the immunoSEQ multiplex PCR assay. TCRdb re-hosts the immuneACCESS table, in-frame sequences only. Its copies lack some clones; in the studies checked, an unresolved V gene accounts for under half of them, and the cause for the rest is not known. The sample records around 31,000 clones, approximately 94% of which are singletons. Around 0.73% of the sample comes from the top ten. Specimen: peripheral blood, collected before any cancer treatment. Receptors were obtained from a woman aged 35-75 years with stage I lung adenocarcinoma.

The CDR3 DNA sequence: TGTGCCAGCAGCTTAGGCTTTGAAGCTTTCTTT. This sequence encodes CASSLGFEAFF. This rearrangement joins TRBV7-2 to TRBJ1-1; D is ambiguous. Looked up from germline, CDR1 is SGHTA and CDR2 is FQGNSA. V was trimmed by 1 base and J by 7 bases, leaving 4 bases between them. There are 11 residues in the CDR3.

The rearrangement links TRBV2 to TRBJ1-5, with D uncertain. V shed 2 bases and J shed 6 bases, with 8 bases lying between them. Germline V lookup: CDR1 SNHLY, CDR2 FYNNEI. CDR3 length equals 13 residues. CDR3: CASSELRVQPQHF. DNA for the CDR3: TGTGCCAGCAGTGAACTGAGGGTTCAGCCCCAGCATTTT.

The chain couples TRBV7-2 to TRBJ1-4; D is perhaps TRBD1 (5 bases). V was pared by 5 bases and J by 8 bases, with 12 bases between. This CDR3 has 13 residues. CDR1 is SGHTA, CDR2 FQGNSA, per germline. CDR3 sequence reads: CASSGQGPEKLFF. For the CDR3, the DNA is TGTGCCAGCAGCGGTCAGGGCCCGGAAAAACTGTTTTTT.

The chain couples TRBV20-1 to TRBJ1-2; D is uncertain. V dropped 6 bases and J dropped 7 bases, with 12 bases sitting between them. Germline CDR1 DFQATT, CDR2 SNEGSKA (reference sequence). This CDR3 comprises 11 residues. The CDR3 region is CSARRSLGYTF. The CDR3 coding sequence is TGCAGTGCCCGCCGGAGCCTTGGCTACACCTTC.

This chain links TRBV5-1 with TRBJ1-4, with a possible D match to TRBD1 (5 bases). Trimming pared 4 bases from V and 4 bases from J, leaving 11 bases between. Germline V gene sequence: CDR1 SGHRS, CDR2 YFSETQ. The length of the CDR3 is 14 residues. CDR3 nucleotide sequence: TGCGCCAGCAGCGTTGACAGCCTTAATGAAAAACTGTTTTTT. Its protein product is CASSVDSLNEKLFF.

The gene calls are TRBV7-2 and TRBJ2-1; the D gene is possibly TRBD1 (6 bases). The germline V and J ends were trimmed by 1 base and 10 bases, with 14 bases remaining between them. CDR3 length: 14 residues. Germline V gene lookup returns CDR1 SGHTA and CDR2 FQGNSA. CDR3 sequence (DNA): TGTGCCAGCAGCTTAGATGGCAGGGGATGGGAGCAGTTCTTC. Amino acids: CASSLDGRGWEQFF.

The CDR3 bases are TGCGCCAGCAGCCACGCAGCTCCGATCTCCTCTCCCCTCGATGGCTACACCTTC. It yields the protein CASSHAAPISSPLDGYTF. The J gene is TRBJ1-2, the V gene TRBV4-3, with D uncertain. V lost 3 bases and J lost 6, with 26 bases in between. In germline, CDR1 is LGHNA, CDR2 YSLEER. CDR3 length: 18 residues.

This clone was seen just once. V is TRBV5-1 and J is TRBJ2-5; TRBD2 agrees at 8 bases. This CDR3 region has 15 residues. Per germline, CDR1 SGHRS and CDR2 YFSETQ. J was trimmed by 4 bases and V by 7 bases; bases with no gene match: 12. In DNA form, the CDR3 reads TGCGCCAGCGCCAAAATTGGGAGCGGGGGAGAGACCCAGTACTTC. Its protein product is CASAKIGSGGETQYF.

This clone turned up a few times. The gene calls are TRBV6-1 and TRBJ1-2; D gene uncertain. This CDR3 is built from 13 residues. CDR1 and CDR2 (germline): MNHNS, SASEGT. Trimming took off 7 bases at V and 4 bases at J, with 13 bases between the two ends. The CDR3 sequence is CASKYGPTYGYTF. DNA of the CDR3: TGTGCCAGCAAATACGGCCCGACCTATGGCTACACCTTC.

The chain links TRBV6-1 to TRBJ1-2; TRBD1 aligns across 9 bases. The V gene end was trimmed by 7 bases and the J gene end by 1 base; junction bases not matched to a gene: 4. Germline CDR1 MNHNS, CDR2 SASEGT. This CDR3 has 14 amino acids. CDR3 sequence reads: CASTLDRGNYGYTF. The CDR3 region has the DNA TGTGCCAGCACCCTGGACAGGGGTAACTATGGCTACACCTTC.

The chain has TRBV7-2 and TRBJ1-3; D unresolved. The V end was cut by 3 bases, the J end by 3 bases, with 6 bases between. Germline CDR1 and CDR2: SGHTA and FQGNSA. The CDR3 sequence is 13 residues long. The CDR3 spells CASSLVFGNTIYF. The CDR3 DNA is TGTGCCAGCAGCTTGGTCTTTGGAAACACCATATATTTT.

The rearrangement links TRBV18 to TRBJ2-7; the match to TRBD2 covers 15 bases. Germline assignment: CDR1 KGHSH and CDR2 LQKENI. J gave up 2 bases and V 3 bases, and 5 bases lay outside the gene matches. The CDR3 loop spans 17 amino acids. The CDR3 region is CASSPFWTSGRAYEQYF. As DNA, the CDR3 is TGTGCCAGCTCACCGTTCTGGACTAGCGGGAGGGCCTACGAGCAGTACTTC.